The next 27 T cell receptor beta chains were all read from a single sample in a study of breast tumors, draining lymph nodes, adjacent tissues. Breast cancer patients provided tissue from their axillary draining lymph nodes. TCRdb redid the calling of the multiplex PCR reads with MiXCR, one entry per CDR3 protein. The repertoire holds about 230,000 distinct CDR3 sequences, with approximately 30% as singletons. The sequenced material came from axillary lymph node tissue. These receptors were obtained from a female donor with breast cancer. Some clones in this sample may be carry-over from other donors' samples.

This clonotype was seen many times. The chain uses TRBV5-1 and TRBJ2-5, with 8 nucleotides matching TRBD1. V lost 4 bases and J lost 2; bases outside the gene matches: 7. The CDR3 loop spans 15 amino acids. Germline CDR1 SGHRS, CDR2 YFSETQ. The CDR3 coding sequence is TGCGCCAGCAGCCTTCACGGACAGGGACAAGAGACCCAGTACTTC. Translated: CASSLHGQGQETQYF. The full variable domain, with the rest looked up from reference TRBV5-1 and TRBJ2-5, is KAGVTQTPRYLIKTRGQQVTLSCSPISGHRSVSWYQQTPGQGLQFLFEYFSETQRNKGNFPGRFSGRQFSNSRSEMNVSTLELGDSALYLCASSLHGQGQETQYFGPGTRLLVL.

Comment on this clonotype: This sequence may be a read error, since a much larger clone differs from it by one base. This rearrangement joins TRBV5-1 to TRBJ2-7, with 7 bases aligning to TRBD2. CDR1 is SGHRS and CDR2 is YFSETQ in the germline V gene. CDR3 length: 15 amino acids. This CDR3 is CASSPGRDYNYKQYF. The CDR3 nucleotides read TGCGCCAGCAGCCCGGGGCGGGACTACAACTACAAGCAGTACTTC. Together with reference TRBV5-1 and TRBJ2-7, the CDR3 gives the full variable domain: KAGVTQTPRYLIKTRGQQVTLSCSPISGHRSVSWYQQTPGQGLQFLFEYFSETQRNKGNFPGRFSGRQFSNSRSEMNVSTLELGDSALYLCASSPGRDYNYKQYFGPGTRLTVT.

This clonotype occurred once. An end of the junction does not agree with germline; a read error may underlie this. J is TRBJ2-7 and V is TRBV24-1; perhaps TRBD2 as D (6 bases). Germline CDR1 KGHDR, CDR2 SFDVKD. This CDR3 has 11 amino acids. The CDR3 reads CAASAGRRQYF. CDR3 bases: TGTGCCGCCAGTGCGGGGAGGAGGCAGTACTTC.

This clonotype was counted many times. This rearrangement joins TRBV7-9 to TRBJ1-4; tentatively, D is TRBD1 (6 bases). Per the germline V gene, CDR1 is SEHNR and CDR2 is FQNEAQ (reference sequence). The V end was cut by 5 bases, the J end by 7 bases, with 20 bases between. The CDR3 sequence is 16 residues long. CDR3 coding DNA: TGTGCCAGCAGCCTGGTAGTGGGGGGGGCCTCTGAAAAACTGTTTTTT. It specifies CASSLVVGGASEKLFF.

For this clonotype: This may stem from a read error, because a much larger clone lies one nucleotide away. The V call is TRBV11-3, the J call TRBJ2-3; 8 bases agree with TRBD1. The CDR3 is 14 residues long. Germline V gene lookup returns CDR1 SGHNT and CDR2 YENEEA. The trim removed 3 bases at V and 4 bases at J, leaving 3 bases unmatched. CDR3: CASSLRQGSDTQYF. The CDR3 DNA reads TGTGCCAGCAGCTTGCGACAGGGGTCAGATACGCAGTATTTT.

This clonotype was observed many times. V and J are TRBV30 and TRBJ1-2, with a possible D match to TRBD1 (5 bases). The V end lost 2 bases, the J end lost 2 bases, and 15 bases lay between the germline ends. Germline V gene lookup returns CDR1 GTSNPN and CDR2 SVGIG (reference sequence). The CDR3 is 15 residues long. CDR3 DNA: TGTGCCTGGAGTACCCCCGGGACGGTAAACTATGGCTACACCTTC. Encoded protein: CAWSTPGTVNYGYTF.

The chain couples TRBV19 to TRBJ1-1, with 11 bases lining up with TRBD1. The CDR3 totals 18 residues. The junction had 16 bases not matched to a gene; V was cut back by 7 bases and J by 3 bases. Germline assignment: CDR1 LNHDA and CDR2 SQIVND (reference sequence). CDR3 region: CASNPLGTGGMGYTEAFF. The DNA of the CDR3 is TGTGCCAGTAACCCCCTTGGGACAGGGGGAATGGGGTACACTGAAGCTTTCTTT. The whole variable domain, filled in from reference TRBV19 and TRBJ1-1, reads DGGITQSPKYLFRKEGQNVTLSCEQNLNHDAMYWYRQDPGQGLRLIYYSQIVNDFQKGDIAEGYSVSREKKESFPLTVTSAQKNPTAFYLCASNPLGTGGMGYTEAFFGQGTRLTVV.

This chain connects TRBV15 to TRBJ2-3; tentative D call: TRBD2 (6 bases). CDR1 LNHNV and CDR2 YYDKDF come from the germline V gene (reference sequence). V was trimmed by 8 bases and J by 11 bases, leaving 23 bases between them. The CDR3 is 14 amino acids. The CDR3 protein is CATWSGSPYNEQYF. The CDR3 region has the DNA TGTGCCACCTGGAGCGGGTCCCCCTACAATGAGCAGTATTTT.

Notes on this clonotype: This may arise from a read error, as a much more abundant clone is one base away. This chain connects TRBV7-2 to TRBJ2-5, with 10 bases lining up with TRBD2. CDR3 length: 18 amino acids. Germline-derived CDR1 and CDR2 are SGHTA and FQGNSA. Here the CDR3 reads CASSLAPSGSGVQQTQYF. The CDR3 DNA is TGTGCCAGCAGCTTAGCCCCTAGCGGGAGTGGGGTCCAACAGACCCAGTACTTC.

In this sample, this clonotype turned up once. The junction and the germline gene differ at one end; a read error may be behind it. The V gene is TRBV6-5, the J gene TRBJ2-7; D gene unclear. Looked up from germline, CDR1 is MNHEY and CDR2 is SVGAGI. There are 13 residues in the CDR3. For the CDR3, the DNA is TGTGCCAGCAGTTACTCCGGCAGTTACGTGCAGTACTTC. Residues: CASSYSGSYVQYF.

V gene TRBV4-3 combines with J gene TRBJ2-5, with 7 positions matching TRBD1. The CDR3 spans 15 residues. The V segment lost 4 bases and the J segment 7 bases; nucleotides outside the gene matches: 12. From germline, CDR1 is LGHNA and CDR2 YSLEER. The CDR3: CASSPRRGRWGTQYF. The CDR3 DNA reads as TGCGCCAGCAGCCCTCGAAGGGGGCGGTGGGGGACCCAGTACTTC.

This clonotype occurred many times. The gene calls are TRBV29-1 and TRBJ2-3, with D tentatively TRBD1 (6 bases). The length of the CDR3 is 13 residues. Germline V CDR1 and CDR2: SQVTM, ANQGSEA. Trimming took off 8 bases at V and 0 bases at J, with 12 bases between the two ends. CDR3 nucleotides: TGCAGCCTACAGGGATCTAGCACAGATACGCAGTATTTT. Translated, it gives CSLQGSSTDTQYF.

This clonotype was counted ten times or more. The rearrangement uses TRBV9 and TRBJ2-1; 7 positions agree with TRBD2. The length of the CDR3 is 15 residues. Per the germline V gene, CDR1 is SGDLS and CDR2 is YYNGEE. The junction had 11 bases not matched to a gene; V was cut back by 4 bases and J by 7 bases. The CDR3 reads CASSLREEVLNEQFF. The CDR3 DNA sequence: TGTGCCAGCAGCCTCCGGGAGGAGGTCTTGAATGAGCAGTTCTTC. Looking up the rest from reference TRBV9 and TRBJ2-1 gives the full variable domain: DSGVTQTPKHLITATGQRVTLRCSPRSGDLSVYWYQQSLDQGLQFLIQYYNGEERAKGNILERFSAQQFPDLHSELNLSSLELGDSALYFCASSLREEVLNEQFFGPGTRLTVL.

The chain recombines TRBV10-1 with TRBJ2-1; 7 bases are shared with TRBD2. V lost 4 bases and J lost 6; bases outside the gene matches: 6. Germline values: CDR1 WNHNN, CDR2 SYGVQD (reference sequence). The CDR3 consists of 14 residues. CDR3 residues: CASSVPSGPNEQFF. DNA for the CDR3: TGCGCCAGCAGTGTACCTAGCGGACCCAATGAGCAGTTCTTC.

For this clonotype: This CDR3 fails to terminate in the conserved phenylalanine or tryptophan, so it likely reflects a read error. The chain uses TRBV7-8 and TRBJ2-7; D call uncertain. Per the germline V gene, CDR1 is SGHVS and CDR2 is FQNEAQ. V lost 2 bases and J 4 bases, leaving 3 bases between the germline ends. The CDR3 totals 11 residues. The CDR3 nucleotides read TGTGCCAGCAGCTTAATTTACGAGCAGTACTTG. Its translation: CASSLIYEQYL.

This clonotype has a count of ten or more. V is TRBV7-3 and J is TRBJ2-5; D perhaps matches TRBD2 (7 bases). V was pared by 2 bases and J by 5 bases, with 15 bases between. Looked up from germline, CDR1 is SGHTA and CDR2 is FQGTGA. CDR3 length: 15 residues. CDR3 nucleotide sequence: TGTGCCAGCAGCTTAGGGAGGGGGGTCGACGAGACCCAGTACTTC. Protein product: CASSLGRGVDETQYF.

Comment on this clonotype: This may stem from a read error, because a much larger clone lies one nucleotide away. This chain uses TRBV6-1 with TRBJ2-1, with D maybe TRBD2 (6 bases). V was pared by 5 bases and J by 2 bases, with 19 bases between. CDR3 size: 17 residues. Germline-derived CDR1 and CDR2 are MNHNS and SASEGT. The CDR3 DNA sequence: TGTGCCAGCAGTAAGACCGGGACTGGCGGAACCTACAATGAGCAGTTCTTC. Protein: CASSKTGTGGTYNEQFF.

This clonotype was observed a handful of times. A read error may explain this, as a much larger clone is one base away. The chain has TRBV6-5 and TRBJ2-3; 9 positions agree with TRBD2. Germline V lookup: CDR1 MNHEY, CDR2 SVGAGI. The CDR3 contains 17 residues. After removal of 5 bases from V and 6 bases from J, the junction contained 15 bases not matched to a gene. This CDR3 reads CASSPPRRLAGTDTQYF. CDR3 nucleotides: TGTGCCAGCAGTCCCCCACGTAGGCTAGCGGGAACTGATACGCAGTATTTT.

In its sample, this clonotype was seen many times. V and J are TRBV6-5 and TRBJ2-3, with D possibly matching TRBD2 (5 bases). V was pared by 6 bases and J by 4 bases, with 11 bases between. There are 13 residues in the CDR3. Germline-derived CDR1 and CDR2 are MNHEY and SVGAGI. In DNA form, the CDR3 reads TGTGCCAGCAGACTTGCGGGCGCAGATACGCAGTATTTT. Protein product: CASRLAGADTQYF.

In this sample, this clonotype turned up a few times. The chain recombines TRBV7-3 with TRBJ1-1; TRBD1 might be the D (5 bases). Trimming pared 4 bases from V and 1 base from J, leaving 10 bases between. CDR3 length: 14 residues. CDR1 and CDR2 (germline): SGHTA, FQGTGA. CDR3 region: CASSYIQGNTEAFF. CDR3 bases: TGTGCCAGCAGCTACATTCAGGGGAACACTGAAGCTTTCTTT.

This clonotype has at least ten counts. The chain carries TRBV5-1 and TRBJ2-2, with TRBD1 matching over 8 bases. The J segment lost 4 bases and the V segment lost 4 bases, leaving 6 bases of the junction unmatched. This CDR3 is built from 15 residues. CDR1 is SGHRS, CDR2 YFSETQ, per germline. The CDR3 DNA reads TGCGCCAGCAGCGGGGGACAGGTGGGCACCGGGGAGCTGTTTTTT. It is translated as CASSGGQVGTGELFF.

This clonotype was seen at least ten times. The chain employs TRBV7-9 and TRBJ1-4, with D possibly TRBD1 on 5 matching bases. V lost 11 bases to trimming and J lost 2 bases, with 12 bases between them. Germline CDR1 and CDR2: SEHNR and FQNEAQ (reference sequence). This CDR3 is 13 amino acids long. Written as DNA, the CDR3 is TGTGCCGTTTCAGGGTTCACTAATGAAAAACTGTTTTTT. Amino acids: CAVSGFTNEKLFF.

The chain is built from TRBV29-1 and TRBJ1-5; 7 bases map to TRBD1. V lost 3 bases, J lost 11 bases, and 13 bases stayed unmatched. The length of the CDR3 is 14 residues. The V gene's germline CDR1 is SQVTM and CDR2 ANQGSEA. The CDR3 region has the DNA TGCAGCGTTGAGGCGGACAGGAACCAAGAGACCCAGCATTTT. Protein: CSVEADRNQETQHF.

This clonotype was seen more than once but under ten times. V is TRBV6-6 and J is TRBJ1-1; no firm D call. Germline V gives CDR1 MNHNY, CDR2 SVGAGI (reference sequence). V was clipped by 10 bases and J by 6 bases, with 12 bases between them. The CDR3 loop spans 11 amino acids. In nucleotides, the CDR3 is TGTGCCATCTCAAAGGCGCCTGAAGCTTTCTTT. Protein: CAISKAPEAFF.

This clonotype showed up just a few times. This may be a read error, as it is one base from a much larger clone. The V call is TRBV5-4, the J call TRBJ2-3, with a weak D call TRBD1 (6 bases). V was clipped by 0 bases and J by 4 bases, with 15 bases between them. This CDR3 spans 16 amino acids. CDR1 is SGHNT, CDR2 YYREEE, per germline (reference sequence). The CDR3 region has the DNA TGTGCCAGCAGCTTGGTGGGGGCAGTGAGGTCAGATACGCAGTATTTT. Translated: CASSLVGAVRSDTQYF.

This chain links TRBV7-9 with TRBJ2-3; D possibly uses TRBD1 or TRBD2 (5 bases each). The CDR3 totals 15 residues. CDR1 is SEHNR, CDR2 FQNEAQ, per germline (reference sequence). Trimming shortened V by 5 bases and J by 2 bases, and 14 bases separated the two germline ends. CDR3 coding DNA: TGTGCCAGCAGCGGGACCGGCATTATCACAGATACGCAGTATTTT. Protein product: CASSGTGIITDTQYF. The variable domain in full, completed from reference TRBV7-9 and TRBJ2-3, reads DTGVSQNPRHKITKRGQNVTFRCDPISEHNRLYWYRQTLGQGPEFLTYFQNEAQLEKSRLLSDRFSAERPKGSFSTLEIQRTEQGDSAMYLCASSGTGIITDTQYFGPGTRLTVL.

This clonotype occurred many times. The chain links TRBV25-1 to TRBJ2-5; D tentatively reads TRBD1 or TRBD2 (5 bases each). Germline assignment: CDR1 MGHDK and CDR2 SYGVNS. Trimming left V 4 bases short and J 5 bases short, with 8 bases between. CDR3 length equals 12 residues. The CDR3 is CASSAGPETQYF. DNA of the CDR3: TGTGCCAGCAGTGCGGGACCGGAGACCCAGTACTTC.